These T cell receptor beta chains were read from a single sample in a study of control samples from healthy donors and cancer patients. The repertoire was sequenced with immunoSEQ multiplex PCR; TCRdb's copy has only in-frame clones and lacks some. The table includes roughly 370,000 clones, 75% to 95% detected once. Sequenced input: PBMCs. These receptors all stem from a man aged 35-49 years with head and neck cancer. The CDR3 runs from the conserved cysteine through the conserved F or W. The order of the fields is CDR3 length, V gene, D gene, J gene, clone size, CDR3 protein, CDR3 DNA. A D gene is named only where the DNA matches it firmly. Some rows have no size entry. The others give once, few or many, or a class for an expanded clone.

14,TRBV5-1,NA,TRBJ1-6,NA,CASSEDFNNSPLHF,TGCGCCAGCAGCGAGGATTTCAACAATTCACCCCTCCACTTT
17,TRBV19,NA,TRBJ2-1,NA,CASSPDWTAQTYNEQFF,TGTGCCAGTAGTCCAGACTGGACAGCGCAGACATACAATGAGCAGTTCTTC
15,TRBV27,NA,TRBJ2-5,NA,CAAGRAADLQETQYF,TGTGCCGCCGGCAGGGCAGCAGACCTCCAAGAGACCCAGTACTTC
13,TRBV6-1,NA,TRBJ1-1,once,CASSEVTGFEAFF,TGTGCCAGCAGTGAAGTCACTGGGTTTGAAGCTTTCTTT
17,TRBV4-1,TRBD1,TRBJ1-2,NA,CASSQGTGGILGYGYTF,TGCGCCAGCAGCCAAGGGACAGGGGGGATTTTGGGCTATGGCTACACCTTC
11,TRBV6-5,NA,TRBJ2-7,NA,CASRGSREQYF,TGTGCCAGCAGAGGCAGTCGAGAGCAGTACTTC
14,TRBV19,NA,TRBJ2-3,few,CASSPARSTDTQYF,TGTGCCAGTAGTCCGGCCAGGAGCACAGATACGCAGTATTTT
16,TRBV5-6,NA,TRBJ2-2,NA,CASSSSSGLNTRELFF,TGTGCCAGCAGCTCAAGCTCAGGACTGAACACCAGGGAGCTGTTTTTT
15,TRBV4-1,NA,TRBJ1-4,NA,CASSQGDPGGEKLFF,TGCGCCAGCAGCCAAGGGGACCCCGGGGGTGAAAAACTGTTTTTT
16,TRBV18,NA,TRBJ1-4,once,CASSPKDAFGIGKLFF,TGTGCCAGCTCACCCAAGGACGCATTCGGGATAGGGAAACTGTTTTTT
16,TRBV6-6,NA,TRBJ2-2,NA,CASRTGLALNTGELFF,TGTGCCAGCAGGACCGGCCTAGCCCTTAACACCGGGGAGCTGTTTTTT
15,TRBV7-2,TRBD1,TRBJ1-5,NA,CASSLATGAPQPQHF,TGTGCCAGCAGCTTAGCGACAGGGGCGCCTCAGCCCCAGCATTTT
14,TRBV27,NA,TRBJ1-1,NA,CASSLGGFRTEAFF,TGTGCCAGCAGTTTAGGGGGGTTCCGCACTGAAGCTTTCTTT
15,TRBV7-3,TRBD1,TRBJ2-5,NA,CASSAQGALQETQYF,TGTGCCAGCAGCGCGCAGGGGGCCCTCCAAGAGACCCAGTACTTC
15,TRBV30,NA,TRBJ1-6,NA,CAWSARGLYNSPLHF,TGTGCCTGGAGTGCGCGGGGGCTCTATAATTCACCCCTCCACTTT
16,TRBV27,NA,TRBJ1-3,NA,CASSSRAWVPGNTIYF,TGTGCCAGCAGTTCGAGGGCTTGGGTTCCAGGAAACACCATATATTTT
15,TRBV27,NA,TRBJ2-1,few,CASSYKAGLKHEQFF,TGTGCCAGCAGTTACAAGGCGGGATTAAAACATGAGCAGTTCTTC
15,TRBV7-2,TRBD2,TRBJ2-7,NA,CASSAKLAGSNEQYF,TGTGCCAGCAGCGCGAAACTAGCGGGGTCTAACGAGCAGTACTTC
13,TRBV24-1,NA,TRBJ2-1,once,CATSDPNLDEQFF,TGTGCCACCAGTGATCCCAACTTAGATGAGCAGTTCTTC
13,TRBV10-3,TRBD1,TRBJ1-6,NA,CATRDRQNSPLHF,TGTGCCACCCGGGACAGGCAAAATTCACCCCTCCACTTT
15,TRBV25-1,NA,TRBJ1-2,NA,CASSEDRGPFYGYTF,TGTGCCAGCAGTGAAGATCGGGGCCCCTTCTATGGCTACACCTTC
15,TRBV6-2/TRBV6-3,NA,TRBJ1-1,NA,CASSYGKVRGTEAFF,TGTGCCAGCAGTTACGGTAAAGTGAGGGGCACTGAAGCTTTCTTT
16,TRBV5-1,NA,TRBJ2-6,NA,CASSLAGSAGANVLTF,TGCGCCAGCAGCTTGGCGGGCAGTGCAGGGGCCAACGTCCTGACTTTC
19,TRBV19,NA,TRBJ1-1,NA,CASSPDLGPTIQTKTEAFF,TGTGCCAGTAGTCCGGATTTGGGACCGACGATCCAAACGAAGACTGAAGCTTTCTTT
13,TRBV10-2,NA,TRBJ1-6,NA,CASSTGNNSPLHF,TGCGCCAGCAGTACAGGGAATAATTCACCCCTCCACTTT
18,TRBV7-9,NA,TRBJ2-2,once,CASSLGSLAWGNTGELFF,TGTGCCAGCAGCTTAGGGTCCCTAGCTTGGGGGAACACCGGGGAGCTGTTTTTT
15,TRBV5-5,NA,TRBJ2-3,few,CASSLDNTSTDTQYF,TGTGCCAGCAGCTTGGACAACACTAGCACAGATACGCAGTATTTT
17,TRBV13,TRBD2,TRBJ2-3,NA,CASSDRTSGGARDTQYF,TGTGCCAGCAGCGACAGGACTAGCGGGGGGGCAAGAGATACGCAGTATTTT
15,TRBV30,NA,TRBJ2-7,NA,CAWAPVGEPPYEQYF,TGTGCCTGGGCCCCTGTGGGAGAACCTCCCTACGAGCAGTACTTC
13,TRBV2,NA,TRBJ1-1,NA,CASSDETYTEAFF,TGTGCCAGCAGTGACGAGACCTACACTGAAGCTTTCTTT
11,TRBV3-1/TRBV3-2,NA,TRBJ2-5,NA,CASSQEETQYF,TGTGCCAGCAGCCAAGAAGAGACCCAGTACTTC
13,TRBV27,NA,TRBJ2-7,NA,CASRGSGSHEQYF,TGTGCCAGCAGAGGGTCCGGGAGCCACGAGCAGTACTTC
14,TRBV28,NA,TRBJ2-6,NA,CASNSRTGANVLTF,TGTGCCAGCAATAGCCGGACTGGGGCCAACGTCCTGACTTTC
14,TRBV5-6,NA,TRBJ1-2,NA,CASAPPGAHYGYTF,TGTGCCAGCGCCCCACCAGGGGCCCACTATGGCTACACCTTC
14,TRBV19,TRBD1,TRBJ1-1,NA,CASRWRQGLTEAFF,TGTGCCAGTAGATGGAGACAGGGACTGACTGAAGCTTTCTTT
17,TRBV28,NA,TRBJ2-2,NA,CASSPRPTVHNTGELFF,TGTGCCAGCAGTCCCCGGCCCACCGTTCATAACACCGGGGAGCTGTTTTTT
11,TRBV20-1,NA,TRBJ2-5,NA,CSARLGETQYF,TGCAGTGCTAGGCTGGGAGAGACCCAGTACTTC
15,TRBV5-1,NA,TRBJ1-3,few,CASSRDSGSGNTIYF,TGCGCCAGCAGCAGAGACAGCGGTTCTGGAAACACCATATATTTT
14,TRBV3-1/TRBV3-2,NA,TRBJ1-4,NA,CASSPRVNREKLFF,TGTGCCAGCAGTCCGAGAGTTAACAGGGAAAAACTGTTTTTT
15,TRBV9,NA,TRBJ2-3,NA,CASARDPGDTDTQYF,TGTGCCAGCGCCCGGGACCCAGGAGACACAGATACGCAGTATTTT
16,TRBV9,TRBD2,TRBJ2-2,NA,CASSLASGGLSGELFF,TGTGCCAGCAGCCTCGCTAGCGGGGGGTTAAGCGGGGAGCTGTTTTTT
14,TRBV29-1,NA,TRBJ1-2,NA,CSVLGPGERYGYTF,TGCAGCGTTTTGGGGCCAGGGGAACGGTATGGCTACACCTTC
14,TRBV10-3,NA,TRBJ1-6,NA,CAISRGETNSPLHF,TGTGCCATCAGTAGGGGGGAAACTAATTCACCCCTCCACTTT
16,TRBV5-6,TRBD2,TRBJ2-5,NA,CASSLTSGGALETQYF,TGTGCCAGCAGCTTGACTAGCGGGGGGGCGTTGGAGACCCAGTACTTC
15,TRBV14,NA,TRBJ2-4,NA,CASSQGGLSLNIQYF,TGTGCCAGCAGCCAAGGGGGGCTGAGCCTAAACATTCAGTACTTC
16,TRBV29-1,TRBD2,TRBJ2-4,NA,CSVRLAGSLAKNIQYF,TGCAGCGTGAGATTAGCGGGTAGCCTAGCCAAAAACATTCAGTACTTC